Sequencing of this T cell receptor beta chain was carried out in a study of blood T cell repertoires in COVID-19. Study background: Acute-phase and convalescent COVID-19 samples originated in the United States, Italy and Spain. T cells, B-cell-depleted T cells, or PBMCs supplied cDNA or gDNA.

Original processing notes: For nucleated cells, counts were estimated from reference gene primer amplification. Repertoires were generated with immunoSEQ multiplex PCR, while TCRdb's copy carries only in-frame clones and drops some. The V and J calls and clone size are taken from that table; D and trimming were inferred from the DNA. The sample consists of about 50,000 clones, about 84% of them appearing once. Germline loops: CDR1 MRHNA, CDR2 SNTAGT. The CDR3 loop spans 14 amino acids. J was trimmed by 5 bases and V by 6 bases; bases with no gene match: 6. The clonotype comes from a woman aged 55-70 years with acute or convalescent COVID-19. Material for sequencing was peripheral blood. The chain joins TRBV6-4 to TRBJ2-3; TRBD1 aligns across 9 bases. The CDR3 DNA sequence: TGTGCCAGCAGAGAACAGGGGGCAGGAGATACGCAGTATTTT. It specifies CASREQGAGDTQYF.